The sequence of this T cell receptor beta chain was determined in a study of blood T cell repertoires in COVID-19. Measured with immunoSEQ multiplex PCR; TCRdb has only the in-frame clones, and not every one. The repertoire includes approximately 76,000 clones, around 79% of them detected once, and around 10% sits in the top ten. V lost 0 bases and J 0 bases, leaving 12 bases between the germline ends. CDR3 length: 16 amino acids. Germline-derived CDR1 and CDR2 are MNHEY and SVGAGI. Input material: peripheral blood. The chain combines TRBV6-5 with TRBJ2-7, with D maybe TRBD2 (6 bases). This clonotype was obtained from a man aged 50-60 years with acute or convalescent COVID-19. CDR3 coding DNA: TGTGCCAGCAGTTACTCGAGGGCGGGACGCTCCTACGAGCAGTACTTC. Its translation: CASSYSRAGRSYEQYF.